This is a list of T cell receptor beta chains from one sample in a study of cytomegalovirus exposure and HLA in healthy donors. Only in-frame clones appear in the TCRdb table, and some are missing; sequencing was by immunoSEQ multiplex PCR. Altogether approximately 270,000 clones are present, about four fifths being singletons, with the ten largest covering approximately 0.3%. Sequenced: PBMCs. The receptors originated from a girl between 2 and 10 years old in good health and CMV-seronegative. CDR3s include the opening cysteine and the closing phenylalanine or tryptophan. Fields, in order: V gene, D gene, J gene, clone size, CDR3 protein, CDR3 DNA. A D gene is named only where the DNA matches it firmly. Where a row states a size, it is once, few, many or the class of an expanded clone; other rows omit it.

V gene: TRBV6-5; D gene: -; J gene: TRBJ2-7; clone size: -; CDR3 protein: CASSYLSSYEQYF; CDR3 DNA: TGTGCCAGCAGTTACCTGAGCTCCTACGAGCAGTACTTC
V gene: TRBV5-1; D gene: TRBD1; J gene: TRBJ2-1; clone size: -; CDR3 protein: CASSLQDRDYNEQFF; CDR3 DNA: TGCGCCAGCAGCTTACAGGACAGGGACTACAATGAGCAGTTCTTC
V gene: TRBV19; D gene: TRBD2; J gene: TRBJ2-2; clone size: once; CDR3 protein: CASRRGLAGGLSTGELFF; CDR3 DNA: TGTGCCAGTAGACGGGGACTAGCGGGGGGATTGAGCACCGGGGAGCTGTTTTTT
V gene: TRBV28; D gene: TRBD1; J gene: TRBJ2-7; clone size: -; CDR3 protein: CASIDTGTGGYEQYF; CDR3 DNA: TGTGCCAGCATAGACACCGGGACAGGGGGCTACGAGCAGTACTTC
V gene: TRBV18; D gene: TRBD1; J gene: TRBJ2-7; clone size: once; CDR3 protein: CASSPDRGEQYF; CDR3 DNA: TGTGCCAGCTCACCGGACAGGGGCGAGCAGTACTTC
V gene: TRBV5-6; D gene: TRBD1; J gene: TRBJ1-2; clone size: few; CDR3 protein: CASKGQRLHGYTF; CDR3 DNA: TGTGCCAGCAAGGGACAGCGACTACATGGCTACACCTTC
V gene: TRBV6-5; D gene: -; J gene: TRBJ2-5; clone size: -; CDR3 protein: CASTGGSQETQYF; CDR3 DNA: TGTGCCAGCACCGGCGGCAGCCAAGAGACCCAGTACTTC
V gene: TRBV7-6; D gene: TRBD2; J gene: TRBJ2-5; clone size: -; CDR3 protein: CASSLVAASGHQETQYF; CDR3 DNA: TGTGCCAGCAGCTTAGTAGCGGCTAGCGGCCACCAAGAGACCCAGTACTTC
V gene: TRBV6-5; D gene: -; J gene: TRBJ1-4; clone size: -; CDR3 protein: CASSRAETNEKLFF; CDR3 DNA: TGTGCCAGCTCGAGGGCGGAAACTAATGAAAAACTGTTTTTT
V gene: TRBV5-1; D gene: -; J gene: TRBJ2-7; clone size: -; CDR3 protein: CASSFREYPSEQYF; CDR3 DNA: TGCGCCAGCAGCTTCCGGGAATACCCCTCCGAGCAGTACTTC
V gene: TRBV6-5; D gene: -; J gene: TRBJ1-1; clone size: -; CDR3 protein: CASSAMTPNTEAFF; CDR3 DNA: TGTGCCAGCAGTGCCATGACACCGAACACTGAAGCTTTCTTT
V gene: TRBV19; D gene: -; J gene: TRBJ2-3; clone size: -; CDR3 protein: CASSIGVSSTDTQYF; CDR3 DNA: TGTGCCAGTAGTATCGGGGTATCTAGCACAGATACGCAGTATTTT
V gene: TRBV27; D gene: -; J gene: TRBJ2-5; clone size: -; CDR3 protein: CASSLSQGRTQYF; CDR3 DNA: TGTGCCAGCAGTTTATCGCAGGGGAGGACCCAGTACTTC
V gene: TRBV9; D gene: -; J gene: TRBJ1-6; clone size: -; CDR3 protein: CASSVTRYNSPLHF; CDR3 DNA: TGTGCCAGCAGCGTAACCAGGTATAATTCACCCCTCCACTTT
V gene: TRBV19; D gene: TRBD2; J gene: TRBJ2-5; clone size: -; CDR3 protein: CASSTAGRETQYF; CDR3 DNA: TGTGCCAGTAGTACAGCGGGGAGGGAGACCCAGTACTTC
V gene: TRBV19; D gene: TRBD2; J gene: TRBJ2-4; clone size: few; CDR3 protein: CASRRLAGENIQYF; CDR3 DNA: TGTGCCAGTAGGAGACTAGCGGGAGAAAACATTCAGTACTTC
V gene: TRBV2; D gene: -; J gene: TRBJ1-2; clone size: -; CDR3 protein: CASTGINYGYTF; CDR3 DNA: TGTGCCAGCACCGGGATCAACTATGGCTACACCTTC
V gene: TRBV5-1; D gene: -; J gene: TRBJ2-7; clone size: -; CDR3 protein: CASSLGQGGGYEQYF; CDR3 DNA: TGCGCCAGCAGCTTGGGACAGGGAGGTGGATACGAGCAGTACTTC
V gene: TRBV28; D gene: TRBD1; J gene: TRBJ1-1; clone size: few; CDR3 protein: CASSSTHAGTDNTEAFF; CDR3 DNA: TGTGCCAGCAGTTCCACCCATGCCGGGACAGATAACACTGAAGCTTTCTTT
V gene: TRBV7-2; D gene: -; J gene: TRBJ1-4; clone size: -; CDR3 protein: CASSYRASTNEKLFF; CDR3 DNA: TGTGCCAGCAGCTACAGGGCTTCAACTAATGAAAAACTGTTTTTT
V gene: TRBV14; D gene: -; J gene: TRBJ2-1; clone size: once; CDR3 protein: CASSQVLGGLNEQFF; CDR3 DNA: TGTGCCAGCAGCCAAGTCCTCGGGGGACTCAATGAGCAGTTCTTC
V gene: TRBV11-2; D gene: -; J gene: TRBJ1-1; clone size: -; CDR3 protein: CASSLPGYGTEAFF; CDR3 DNA: TGTGCCAGCAGCTTACCAGGGTATGGCACTGAAGCTTTCTTT
V gene: TRBV10-1; D gene: -; J gene: TRBJ2-3; clone size: -; CDR3 protein: CASSDLGRDTQYF; CDR3 DNA: TGCGCCAGCAGTGACCTGGGGAGAGATACGCAGTATTTT